This TCR beta chain was sequenced for a study of blood T cell repertoires in COVID-19. Looking at the study overall: Sites in the United States, Italy and Spain provided acute and convalescent COVID-19 samples. T cells, B-cell-depleted T cells, or PBMCs provided the cDNA or gDNA that served as material.

The repertoire was sequenced with immunoSEQ multiplex PCR; TCRdb's copy has only in-frame clones and lacks some. Of 400,000 or so clones in the sample, approximately 85% were seen once. CDR1 and CDR2 (germline): SGHNT, YYREEE (reference sequence). The ends lost 4 bases at V and 6 bases at J; junction bases unmatched: 12. The CDR3 sequence is 16 residues long. The TCR comes from a woman between 40 and 50 years old with acute COVID-19. Material: PBMCs or T cells enriched from blood (not recorded which). J is TRBJ2-7 and V is TRBV5-4, with TRBD2 identical over 11 bases. The CDR3, as DNA: TGTGCCAGCAGCGCAGGACTTAGCGGGGGGGCCTCCGAGCAGTACTTC. This sequence encodes CASSAGLSGGASEQYF.